The 24 T cell receptor beta chains in this list originate from one sample, sequenced in a study of CD8+CD57+ T cells in acquired aplastic anemia. TCR beta VDJ and CDR3 profiling used genomic DNA as template. MiXCR, run by TCRdb on the reads, gives a single entry per CDR3 protein. The sample contains around 430,000 distinct CDR3 sequences, roughly a third of which appear only once. Those patients picked for sequencing had displayed CD8+CD57+ cell expansion on flow cytometry. Sequencing was performed on sorted CD4+, CD8+, or CD8+CD57+ T cells (not recorded which) from PBMCs. Every receptor here comes from a human donor with aplastic anemia.

The chain carries TRBV15 and TRBJ1-1; D perhaps matches TRBD1 (6 bases). The CDR3 is 14 residues long. CDR1 and CDR2 (germline): LNHNV, YYDKDF (reference sequence). The V and J ends lost 0 bases and 8 bases respectively, with 13 bases between them. The CDR3 region has the DNA TGTGCCACCAGCAGAGACCCCGGGGGCTTCGAAGCTTTCTTT. Translation: CATSRDPGGFEAFF.

The chain combines TRBV6-1 with TRBJ2-7; D is unresolved. V dropped 2 bases and J dropped 0 bases, with 11 bases sitting between them. The V gene's germline CDR1 is MNHNS and CDR2 SASEGT. The CDR3 is 15 amino acids. The CDR3 region has the DNA TGTGCCAGCAGTGAACCTTTTCGATCCTCCTACGAGCAGTACTTC. Amino acids: CASSEPFRSSYEQYF.

CDR3 protein: CAISEKTGGNSPLHF. Written as DNA, the CDR3 is TGTGCCATCAGTGAGAAAACAGGGGGTAATTCACCCCTCCACTTT. The chain uses TRBV10-3 and TRBJ1-6; 8 bases are a match to TRBD1. CDR3 size: 15 residues. V lost 2 bases to trimming and J lost 6 bases; unmatched junction nucleotides: 3. The V gene's germline CDR1 is ENHRY and CDR2 SYGVKD.

This clonotype was seen ten or more times. V usage is TRBV2 and J usage is TRBJ1-2; D uncertain. The CDR3 runs to 13 residues. CDR1 is SNHLY, CDR2 FYNNEI, per germline. The V gene lost 1 base and the J gene lost 8 bases, with 11 bases spanning the gap. The CDR3 is CASSEELFRGYTF. CDR3 nucleotide sequence: TGTGCCAGCAGTGAAGAACTTTTTCGCGGCTACACCTTC.

The J gene is TRBJ1-6, the V gene TRBV4-2; D is perhaps TRBD1 (6 bases). Germline loops: CDR1 LGHNA, CDR2 YNFKEQ. V lost 6 bases and J lost 8, with 17 bases in between. CDR3 size: 15 residues. CDR3 sequence reads: CASRSNQGRDSPLHF. CDR3 nucleotide sequence: TGTGCCAGCAGGTCTAATCAGGGGCGGGATTCACCCCTCCACTTT.

V usage is TRBV29-1 and J usage is TRBJ2-5; TRBD2 might be the D (5 bases). The end of the DNA fits TRBJ2-7 better, so the J call may be wrong. Germline V CDR1 and CDR2: SQVTM, ANQGSEA. CDR3 length: 11 amino acids. In DNA, the CDR3 is TGCAGCGTGGGAGTGGGATCCGAGCAGTACTTC. It is translated as CSVGVGSEQYF.

V is TRBV5-1 and J is TRBJ2-1; no definite D call. V lost 0 bases to trimming and J lost 2 bases, with 9 bases between them. CDR3 length: 15 amino acids. Germline-derived CDR1 and CDR2 are SGHRS and YFSETQ. CDR3 protein: CASSLARSAYNEQFF. The CDR3 DNA sequence: TGCGCCAGCAGCTTGGCCCGTTCAGCCTACAATGAGCAGTTCTTC.

This clonotype was counted at least ten times. The chain couples TRBV10-3 to TRBJ1-3; TRBD1 matches 7 bases. The length of the CDR3 is 14 residues. J was trimmed by 8 bases and V by 0 bases; bases with no gene match: 4. Germline V CDR1 and CDR2: ENHRY, SYGVKD. The CDR3 here is CAISESGRGDTIYF. The CDR3 nucleotides are TGTGCCATCAGTGAGTCAGGCAGGGGGGACACCATATATTTT.

V usage is TRBV2 and J usage is TRBJ2-2; D not certain. V was trimmed by 6 bases and J by 3 bases, leaving 11 bases between them. The CDR3 extends over 14 amino acids. Germline assignment: CDR1 SNHLY and CDR2 FYNNEI. The CDR3 sequence is CASRAAEYTGELFF. CDR3 DNA sequence: TGTGCCAGCAGGGCAGCCGAGTACACCGGGGAGCTGTTTTTT.

This chain connects TRBV11-1 to TRBJ2-1; D not resolved. V was pared by 4 bases and J by 4 bases, with 11 bases between. Germline CDR1 and CDR2: SGHAT and FQDESV (reference sequence). The CDR3 loop spans 14 amino acids. The CDR3 reads CASSSPPGYNEQFF. CDR3 sequence (DNA): TGTGCCAGCAGCTCCCCCCCAGGATACAATGAGCAGTTCTTC.

Of note for this clonotype: A much larger clone lies a single base off, so this may be a read error. The gene calls are TRBV19 and TRBJ1-4, with D maybe TRBD1 (6 bases). Germline V gives CDR1 LNHDA, CDR2 SQIVND (reference sequence). This CDR3 is 15 amino acids long. The CDR3: CAGSNLAGVDGKLFF. The CDR3 nucleotides are TGTGCCGGTAGTAATTTGGCAGGGGTCGATGGAAAACTGTTTTTT.

This clonotype was picked up many times. This chain links TRBV2 with TRBJ1-5; tentative D call: TRBD1 (5 bases). Between the trimmed V and J ends, which lost 3 bases and 2 bases, there was a span of 8 bases. This CDR3 spans 14 amino acids. Germline V lookup: CDR1 SNHLY, CDR2 FYNNEI. In DNA form, the CDR3 reads TGTGCCAGCAGTGATAGCAGGGGCAATCAGCCCCAGCATTTT. As protein: CASSDSRGNQPQHF.

The chain uses TRBV6-1 and TRBJ1-5; 8 nucleotides match TRBD1. Germline CDR1 reads MNHNS; CDR2 reads SASEGT. The CDR3 covers 16 residues. J gave up 4 bases and V 5 bases, and 10 bases lay outside the gene matches. CDR3 region: CASSMTRTGLNQPQHF. Here the CDR3 DNA reads TGTGCCAGCAGTATGACTCGGACAGGGCTGAATCAGCCCCAGCATTTT.

This clonotype was seen a few times. The chain combines TRBV7-2 with TRBJ2-5, with TRBD1 matching 10 bases. This CDR3 is 15 amino acids long. CDR1 is SGHTA and CDR2 is FQGNSA in the germline V gene. The trim removed 6 bases at V and 5 bases at J, leaving 9 bases unmatched. CDR3 nucleotides: TGTGCCAGCAGACCCGGGACAGGGGTTGGCGAGACCCAGTACTTC. Amino acids: CASRPGTGVGETQYF.

The chain recombines TRBV30 with TRBJ1-5; D call uncertain. V was pared by 5 bases and J by 1 base, with 15 bases between. This CDR3 is 15 amino acids long. CDR1 and CDR2 (germline): GTSNPN, SVGIG (reference sequence). CDR3 amino acids: CAWSRPRPSNQPQHF. Written as DNA, the CDR3 is TGTGCCTGGTCCCGGCCGAGACCGAGCAATCAGCCCCAGCATTTT.

V usage is TRBV28 and J usage is TRBJ2-3; D tentatively reads TRBD1 or TRBD2 (5 bases each). Trimming pared 7 bases from V and 3 bases from J, leaving 20 bases between. There are 16 residues in the CDR3. Germline V CDR1 and CDR2: MDHEN, SYDVKM. The CDR3 coding sequence is TGTGCCAGCACTCTGGAGAGGGGATGGGGGACAGATACGCAGTATTTT. Translating it yields CASTLERGWGTDTQYF. Full variable domain (rest looked up from reference TRBV28 and TRBJ2-3): DVKVTQSSRYLVKRTGEKVFLECVQDMDHENMFWYRQDPGLGLRLIYFSYDVKMKEKGDIPEGYSVSREKKERFSLILESASTNQTSMYLCASTLERGWGTDTQYFGPGTRLTVL.

Remarks on this clonotype: A much larger clone lies a single base off, so this may be a read error. The chain joins TRBV19 to TRBJ1-5; 9 positions match TRBD1. Germline V gene data show CDR1 as LNHDA and CDR2 as SQIVND (reference sequence). J gave up 7 bases and V 5 bases, and 15 bases lay outside the gene matches. The CDR3 contains 17 residues. CDR3 bases: TGTGCCAGTAGTGGGGTGGAAACAGGGGGCTTCGACCAGCCCCAGCATTTT. Residues: CASSGVETGGFDQPQHF. Drawing the rest from reference TRBV19 and TRBJ1-5, the complete variable domain is DGGITQSPKYLFRKEGQNVTLSCEQNLNHDAMYWYRQDPGQGLRLIYYSQIVNDFQKGDIAEGYSVSREKKESFPLTVTSAQKNPTAFYLCASSGVETGGFDQPQHFGDGTRLSIL.

This clonotype was counted once. This rearrangement joins TRBV9 to TRBJ2-1; the D gene is possibly TRBD1 (7 bases). Trimming shortened V by 4 bases and J by 6 bases, and 14 bases separated the two germline ends. Germline V lookup: CDR1 SGDLS, CDR2 YYNGEE. The CDR3 loop spans 14 amino acids. CDR3 nucleotide sequence: TGTGCCAGCAGCCGGCAGGGGGACTGCAATGAGCAGTTCTTC. As protein: CASSRQGDCNEQFF.

This clonotype was observed at least ten times. V and J are TRBV2 and TRBJ1-6; D remains ambiguous. CDR3 length: 13 residues. CDR1 and CDR2 from the germline V gene are SNHLY and FYNNEI. V gave up 7 bases and J gave up 2 bases, with 6 bases separating them. The CDR3 loop reads CASMAAYNSPLHF. The DNA of the CDR3 is TGTGCCAGCATGGCAGCCTATAATTCACCCCTCCACTTT.

This chain connects TRBV19 to TRBJ1-5; 8 bases are shared with TRBD1. The CDR3 length is 16 residues. Per germline, CDR1 LNHDA and CDR2 SQIVND (reference sequence). With 4 bases clipped from V and 0 bases from J, the junction kept 5 bases outside the gene matches. Here the CDR3 reads CASSSMGQVSNQPQHF. CDR3 nucleotide sequence: TGTGCCAGTAGTAGTATGGGACAGGTTAGCAATCAGCCCCAGCATTTT. Complete variable domain (other parts from reference TRBV19 and TRBJ1-5): DGGITQSPKYLFRKEGQNVTLSCEQNLNHDAMYWYRQDPGQGLRLIYYSQIVNDFQKGDIAEGYSVSREKKESFPLTVTSAQKNPTAFYLCASSSMGQVSNQPQHFGDGTRLSIL.

This clonotype was recorded at least ten times. This chain connects TRBV7-9 to TRBJ1-2; D perhaps matches TRBD1 (5 bases). The CDR3 covers 15 residues. CDR1 SEHNR and CDR2 FQNEAQ come from the germline V gene (reference sequence). Trimming left V 5 bases short and J 5 bases short, with 18 bases between. The CDR3 is CASSATGLRGYGYTF. CDR3 nucleotides: TGTGCCAGCAGCGCGACGGGACTCCGGGGGTATGGCTACACCTTC.

V gene TRBV14 combines with J gene TRBJ1-2; no clear D. This CDR3 has 14 amino acids. V lost 4 bases to trimming and J lost 1 base, with 10 bases between them. CDR1 and CDR2 (germline): SGHDN, FVKESK. The CDR3 DNA follows: TGTGCCAGCAGCCCCAACGCCCTTAACTATGGCTACACCTTC. Protein: CASSPNALNYGYTF.

The chain joins TRBV24-1 to TRBJ2-7; D call uncertain. Trimming pared 2 bases from V and 5 bases from J, leaving 9 bases between. The CDR3 totals 13 residues. Germline V gene data show CDR1 as KGHDR and CDR2 as SFDVKD. DNA of the CDR3: TGTGCCACCAGTGATTCGGCAGGCGACGAGCAGTACTTC. Translated, it gives CATSDSAGDEQYF.

This clonotype was found a few times. Here the CDR3 omits its conserved ending phenylalanine or tryptophan, so a read error is the likely source. The chain is built from TRBV2 and TRBJ1-2; TRBD1 might be the D (6 bases). V lost 4 bases and J 2 bases, leaving 11 bases between the germline ends. The CDR3 runs to 14 residues. Germline CDR1 and CDR2: SNHLY and FYNNEI. CDR3 region: CASSGWGPNYGYTL. CDR3 coding DNA: TGTGCCAGCAGTGGCTGGGGGCCCAACTATGGCTACACCTTA.